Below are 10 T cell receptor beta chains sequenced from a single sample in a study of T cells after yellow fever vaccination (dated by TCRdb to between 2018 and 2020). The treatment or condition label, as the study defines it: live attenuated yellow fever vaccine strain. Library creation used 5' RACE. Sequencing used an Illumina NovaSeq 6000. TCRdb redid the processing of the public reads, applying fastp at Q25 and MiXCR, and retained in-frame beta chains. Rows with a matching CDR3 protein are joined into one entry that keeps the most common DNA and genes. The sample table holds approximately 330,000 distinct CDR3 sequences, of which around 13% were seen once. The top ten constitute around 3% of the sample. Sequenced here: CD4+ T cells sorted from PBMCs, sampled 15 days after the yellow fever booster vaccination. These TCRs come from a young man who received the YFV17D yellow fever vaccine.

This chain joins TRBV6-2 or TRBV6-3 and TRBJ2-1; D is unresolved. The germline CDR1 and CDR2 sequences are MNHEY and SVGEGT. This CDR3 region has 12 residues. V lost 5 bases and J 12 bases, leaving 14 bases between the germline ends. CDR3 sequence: CASSHGDAPQFF. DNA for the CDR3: TGTGCCAGCAGTCATGGCGACGCGCCGCAGTTCTTC.

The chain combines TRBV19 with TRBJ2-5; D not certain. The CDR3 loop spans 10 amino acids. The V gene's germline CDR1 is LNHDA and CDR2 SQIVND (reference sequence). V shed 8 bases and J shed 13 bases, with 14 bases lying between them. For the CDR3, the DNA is TGTGCCAGTGGAGCCATTCCCCTGTACTTC. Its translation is CASGAIPLYF. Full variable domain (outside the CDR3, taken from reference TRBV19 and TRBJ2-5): DGGITQSPKYLFRKEGQNVTLSCEQNLNHDAMYWYRQDPGQGLRLIYYSQIVNDFQKGDIAEGYSVSREKKESFPLTVTSAQKNPTAFYLCASGAIPLYFGPGTRLLVL.

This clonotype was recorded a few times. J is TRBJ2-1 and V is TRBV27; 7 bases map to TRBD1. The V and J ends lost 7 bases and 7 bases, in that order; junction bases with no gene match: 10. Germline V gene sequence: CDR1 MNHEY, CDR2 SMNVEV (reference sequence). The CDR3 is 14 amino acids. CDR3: CASNPWTGRNEQFF. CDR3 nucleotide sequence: TGTGCCAGCAACCCGTGGACAGGACGGAATGAGCAGTTCTTC.

Here the CDR3 DNA reads TGCAGTGCTAGCCACCGGGCGGGTCACAATGAGCAGTTCTTC. This encodes CSASHRAGHNEQFF. This chain joins TRBV20-1 and TRBJ2-1, with TRBD2 as a possible D gene (5 bases). Germline assignment: CDR1 DFQATT and CDR2 SNEGSKA (reference sequence). V dropped 3 bases and J dropped 5 bases, with 14 bases sitting between them. The length of the CDR3 is 14 residues.

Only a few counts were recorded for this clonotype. The CDR3 is CASSLVLARRETQYF. The CDR3, as DNA: TGTGCCAGCAGCTTAGTGCTAGCGAGGAGAGAGACCCAGTACTTC. The gene calls are TRBV7-8 and TRBJ2-5, with D perhaps matching TRBD2 (6 bases). V was pared by 1 base and J by 4 bases, with 13 bases between. CDR1 SGHVS and CDR2 FQNEAQ come from the germline V gene. The CDR3 has 15 amino acids.

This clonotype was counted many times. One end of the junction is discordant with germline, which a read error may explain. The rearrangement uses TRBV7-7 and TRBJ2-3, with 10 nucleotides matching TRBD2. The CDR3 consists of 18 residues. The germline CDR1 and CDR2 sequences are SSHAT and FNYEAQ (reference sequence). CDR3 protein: CASSLRRASGGPADTQYF. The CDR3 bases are TGTGCTAGCAGCTTACGGAGAGCTAGCGGGGGTCCCGCAGATACGCAGTATTTT.

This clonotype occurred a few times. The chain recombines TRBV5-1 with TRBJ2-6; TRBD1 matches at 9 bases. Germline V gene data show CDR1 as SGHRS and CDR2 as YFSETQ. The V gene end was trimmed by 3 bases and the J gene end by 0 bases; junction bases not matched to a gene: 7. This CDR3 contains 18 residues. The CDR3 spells CASSSSTGGGSGANVLTF. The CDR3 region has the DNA TGCGCCAGCAGCTCTTCGACAGGGGGGGGCTCTGGGGCCAACGTCCTGACTTTC.

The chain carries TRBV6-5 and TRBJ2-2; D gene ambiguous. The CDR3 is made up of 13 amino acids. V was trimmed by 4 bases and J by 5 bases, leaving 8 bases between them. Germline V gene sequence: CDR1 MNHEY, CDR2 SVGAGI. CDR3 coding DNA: TGTGCCAGCAGTTCCCGTAGAACCGGGGAGCTGTTTTTT. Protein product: CASSSRRTGELFF.

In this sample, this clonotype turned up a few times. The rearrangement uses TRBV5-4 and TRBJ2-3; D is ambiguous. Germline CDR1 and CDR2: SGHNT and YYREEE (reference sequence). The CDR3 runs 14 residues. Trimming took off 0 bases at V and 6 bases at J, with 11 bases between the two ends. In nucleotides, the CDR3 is TGTGCCAGCAGCTTGGAGGACCCGTTTGATACGCAGTATTTT. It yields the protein CASSLEDPFDTQYF.

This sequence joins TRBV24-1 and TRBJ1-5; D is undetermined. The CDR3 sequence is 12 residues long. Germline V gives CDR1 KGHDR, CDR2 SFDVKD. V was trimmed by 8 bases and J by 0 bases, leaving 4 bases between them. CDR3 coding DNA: TGTGCCACCACCGGTAGCAATCAGCCCCAGCATTTT. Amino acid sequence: CATTGSNQPQHF.